This T cell receptor beta chain was sequenced during a study of blood T cell repertoires in COVID-19. In the study overall: Collection of acute and convalescent COVID-19 samples took place in the United States, Italy and Spain. The analysed material was cDNA or gDNA that came from T cells, B-cell-depleted T cells, or PBMCs.

Original handling: How many nucleated cells were present was estimated from reference gene primer amplification. TCRdb's copy holds only in-frame clones and misses some; the assay was immunoSEQ multiplex PCR. The V and J calls and clone size were taken over from that table, and D and trimming were inferred from the DNA. The sample consists of about 440,000 clones, about nine tenths of them appearing once. The germline V gene encodes CDR1 MGHRA and CDR2 YSYEKL. CDR3 length: 15 residues. V was cut by 1 base and J by 6 bases, with 15 bases left in between. This clonotype originated in a woman in her fifties or sixties with COVID-19, enrolled during active disease. Input material: peripheral blood. The rearrangement joins TRBV4-1 to TRBJ1-1; the D gene is possibly TRBD1 (5 bases). The CDR3 bases are TGCGCCAGCAGCCAAGTTGGCCGGGGGATTCCTGAAGCTTTCTTT. This encodes CASSQVGRGIPEAFF.